Listed here is a single TCR beta chain. The antigen is not known. The CDR3 contains 12 residues. Looked up from germline, CDR1 is SQVTM and CDR2 is ANQGSEA. V lost 1 base and J lost 5, with 8 bases in between. Generated by immunoSEQ multiplex PCR, the TCRdb table keeps only in-frame clones and is missing some. The sample has some 25,000 clones, about 76% seen once; the top ten hold over 8.5%. Time point given: week 5, during vaccination. Every single dose of the vaccine, 300 ug of mutant IDH1 20-mer peptide, came with topical imiquimod. The data derive from a study of a mutant IDH1 vaccine in newly diagnosed glioma. The overall study: In weeks 1, 3, 5, 7, 11, 15, 19 and 23, patients were immunized, eight times in all. Beginning 4-6 weeks after radiotherapy alone, or with temozolomide cycles, vaccination took place. Treated patients, approximately 60% male and roughly 40% female, averaged roughly 40 years of age. Patients previously underwent radiotherapy, temozolomide, or both, and most underwent both.

The V and J genes are TRBV29-1 and TRBJ1-2, with D maybe TRBD1 (5 bases). This TCR came from a man aged 40-55 years with glioma. This sample comprised PBMCs, obtained from a glioma patient whose treatment included an IDH1 peptide vaccine. CDR3 bases: TGCAGCGTTGAAGCGGGGGGATATGGCTACACCTTC. This codes for CSVEAGGYGYTF.